The T cell receptor beta chain under discussion was sequenced for a study of cytomegalovirus exposure and HLA in healthy donors. Study-level background: Most genotyped donors, 65% to 90% of about 400, had Caucasian-associated genetic ancestry.

Each of the donors was a healthy bone marrow donor. This clone appeared a single time. What it binds is unknown. Broader study findings: Data from an earlier analysis indicated that most TCR beta V segments were productive either about 90% or about 30% of the time.

13 Jbeta primers and 60 Vbeta primers were used for the PCR. Profiling relied on immunoSEQ multiplex PCR, and the TCRdb table lists in-frame clones only, not all of them. The table shows fewer than 120,000 clones, with 80% occurring only once. The clonotype was recovered from a woman aged 55 to 70 in good health and CMV-seropositive. Sequencing was carried out using PBMCs.

The CDR3 DNA is TGCGCCAGCAGCTTGGGACTAGCGGGAGGGGGGCAGTTCTTC. It specifies CASSLGLAGGGQFF. The chain joins TRBV5-1 to TRBJ2-1, with 14 positions matching TRBD2. This CDR3 is built from 14 residues. V lost 0 bases, J lost 12 bases, and 2 bases stayed unmatched. CDR1 SGHRS and CDR2 YFSETQ come from the germline V gene.